This entry lists 5 T cell receptor beta chains sequenced from one sample in a study of shared clonotypes between healthy human individuals. Method: immunoSEQ multiplex PCR; TCRdb's copy keeps in-frame clones and lacks some. The data show 450,000 to 550,000 clones, with 79% seen just once and approximately 13% held by the top ten. Sequencing was performed on PBMCs. Receptor source: a woman in her forties in good health. Some clones in this sample may be carry-over from other donors' samples.

This chain links TRBV7-9 with TRBJ2-3, with D perhaps TRBD2 (6 bases). The V end was cut by 3 bases, the J end by 0 bases, with 10 bases between. The CDR3 contains 15 residues. Germline V gene data show CDR1 as SEHNR and CDR2 as FQNEAQ (reference sequence). The CDR3 sequence is CASSLGGTSTDTQYF. The DNA of the CDR3 is TGTGCCAGCAGCTTGGGAGGAACTAGCACAGATACGCAGTATTTT. Looking up the rest from reference TRBV7-9 and TRBJ2-3 gives the full variable domain: DTGVSQNPRHKITKRGQNVTFRCDPISEHNRLYWYRQTLGQGPEFLTYFQNEAQLEKSRLLSDRFSAERPKGSFSTLEIQRTEQGDSAMYLCASSLGGTSTDTQYFGPGTRLTVL.

Concerning this clone: In the same sample, other DNA sequences code for this CDR3. V usage is TRBV7-3 and J usage is TRBJ2-3; TRBD2 matches 10 bases. The trim removed 2 bases at V and 5 bases at J, leaving 4 bases unmatched. The CDR3 runs to 15 residues. In germline, CDR1 is SGHTA, CDR2 FQGTGA. The CDR3 is CASSLGLAGVDTQYF. The CDR3 DNA reads as TGTGCCAGCAGCTTAGGGCTAGCGGGAGTAGATACGCAGTATTTT. Full variable domain (outside the CDR3, taken from reference TRBV7-3 and TRBJ2-3): GAGVSQTPSNKVTEKGKYVELRCDPISGHTALYWYRQSLGQGPEFLIYFQGTGAADDSGLPNDRFFAVRPEGSVSTLKIQRTERGDSAVYLCASSLGLAGVDTQYFGPGTRLTVL.

The chain employs TRBV5-1 and TRBJ2-5, with 9 bases identical to TRBD1. Germline-derived CDR1 and CDR2 are SGHRS and YFSETQ. This CDR3 contains 17 residues. V lost 3 bases and J lost 1; bases outside the gene matches: 10. The DNA for the CDR3 is TGCGCCAGCAGCTGGAACCCGGGACAGGGCACCCAAGAGACCCAGTACTTC. This codes for CASSWNPGQGTQETQYF.

Concerning this clone itself: A much larger clonotype is one base distant, so this may be a read error. This sequence joins TRBV27 and TRBJ1-4; D remains ambiguous. V lost 1 base, J lost 6 bases, and 0 bases lay in between. Germline V gene lookup returns CDR1 MNHEY and CDR2 SMNVEV (reference sequence). The CDR3 spans 11 residues. CDR3 sequence: CASSLYEKLFF. The CDR3 DNA follows: TGTGCCAGCAGTTTATATGAAAAACTGTTTTTT.

V is TRBV19 and J is TRBJ2-7, with D maybe TRBD1 (5 bases). Germline-derived CDR1 and CDR2 are LNHDA and SQIVND (reference sequence). With 5 bases removed from V and 7 bases from J, the gap between germline ends came to 24 bases. This CDR3 spans 16 amino acids. CDR3 nucleotides: TGTGCCAGTAGTCTCGCCCGCCCAGGGAAGGGCTGGGAGCAGTACTTC. Translated: CASSLARPGKGWEQYF. Drawing the rest from reference TRBV19 and TRBJ2-7, the complete variable domain is DGGITQSPKYLFRKEGQNVTLSCEQNLNHDAMYWYRQDPGQGLRLIYYSQIVNDFQKGDIAEGYSVSREKKESFPLTVTSAQKNPTAFYLCASSLARPGKGWEQYFGPGTRLTVT.